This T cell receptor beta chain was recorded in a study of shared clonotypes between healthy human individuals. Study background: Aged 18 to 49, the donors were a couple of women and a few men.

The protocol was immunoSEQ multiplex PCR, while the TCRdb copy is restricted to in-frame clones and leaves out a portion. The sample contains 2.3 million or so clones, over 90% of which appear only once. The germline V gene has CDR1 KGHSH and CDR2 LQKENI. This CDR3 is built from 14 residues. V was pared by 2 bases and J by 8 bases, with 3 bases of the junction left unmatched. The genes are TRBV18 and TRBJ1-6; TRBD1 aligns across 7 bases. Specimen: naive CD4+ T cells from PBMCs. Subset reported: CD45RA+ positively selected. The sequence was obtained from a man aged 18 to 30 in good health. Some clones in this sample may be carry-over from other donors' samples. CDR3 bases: TGTGCCAGCTCACCAAGGGACAGCGATTCACCCCTCCACTTT. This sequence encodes CASSPRDSDSPLHF.